A single sample is the source of the 24 T cell receptor beta chains below, sequenced in a study of T cell responses to AZD1222 COVID-19 vaccine. Using immunoSEQ multiplex PCR, the repertoire was profiled, and TCRdb retains in-frame clones only, with some absent. This table has 95,000 to 150,000 clones, around 92% appearing once. The specimen was peripheral blood, collected on day 0 of AZD1222 vaccination. Receptors originate from an adult in good health.

This sequence joins TRBV5-8 and TRBJ1-1, with D perhaps matching TRBD1 (5 bases). V lost 0 bases and J lost 1, with 7 bases in between. The CDR3 runs 14 residues. Germline V gene sequence: CDR1 SGHTS, CDR2 YDEGEE. The CDR3 region is CASSLGGTNTEAFF. The CDR3 bases are TGTGCCAGCAGCTTGGGAGGGACGAACACTGAAGCTTTCTTT.

The chain combines TRBV7-9 with TRBJ2-1; 10 nucleotides agree with TRBD1. J lost 7 bases, V lost 4 bases, and 13 bases had no gene match. The germline V gene has CDR1 SEHNR and CDR2 FQNEAQ (reference sequence). The CDR3 runs to 17 residues. The chain's CDR3 is CASSSNPPGQGWNEQFF. The CDR3 DNA is TGTGCCAGCAGCTCGAACCCCCCGGGACAGGGGTGGAATGAGCAGTTCTTC. The whole variable domain, filled in from reference TRBV7-9 and TRBJ2-1, reads DTGVSQNPRHKITKRGQNVTFRCDPISEHNRLYWYRQTLGQGPEFLTYFQNEAQLEKSRLLSDRFSAERPKGSFSTLEIQRTEQGDSAMYLCASSSNPPGQGWNEQFFGPGTRLTVL.

V and J are TRBV13 and TRBJ1-2; no clear D gene. This CDR3 is built from 12 residues. V was pared by 4 bases and J by 8 bases, with 11 bases between. Germline V gene data show CDR1 as PRHDT and CDR2 as FYEKMQ (reference sequence). CDR3 sequence (DNA): TGTGCCAGCAGCTCTGGCCCCACCGGCTACACCTTC. Amino acids: CASSSGPTGYTF. Full variable domain (rest looked up from reference TRBV13 and TRBJ1-2): AAGVIQSPRHLIKEKRETATLKCYPIPRHDTVYWYQQGPGQDPQFLISFYEKMQSDKGSIPDRFSAQQFSDYHSELNMSSLELGDSALYFCASSSGPTGYTFGSGTRLTVV.

The chain links TRBV9 to TRBJ1-5, with D perhaps matching TRBD1 (5 bases). Germline V gene sequence: CDR1 SGDLS, CDR2 YYNGEE. This CDR3 spans 17 amino acids. Trimming removed 4 bases at V and 0 bases at J, with 17 bases between. The CDR3 bases are TGTGCCAGCAGCCCGGAGGGCGGACACTTTAGCAATCAGCCCCAGCATTTT. It yields the protein CASSPEGGHFSNQPQHF. The variable domain in full, with the rest retrieved from reference TRBV9 and TRBJ1-5, is DSGVTQTPKHLITATGQRVTLRCSPRSGDLSVYWYQQSLDQGLQFLIQYYNGEERAKGNILERFSAQQFPDLHSELNLSSLELGDSALYFCASSPEGGHFSNQPQHFGDGTRLSIL.

CDR3 loop: CASSIGHQQPQQYF. DNA of the CDR3: TGTGCCAGCAGTATCGGACACCAACAACCCCAGCAGTATTTT. V and J are TRBV11-2 and TRBJ2-3; D might be TRBD1 (5 bases). Germline V gene data show CDR1 as SGHAT and CDR2 as FQNNGV. The V and J ends lost 6 bases and 11 bases respectively, with 21 bases between them. CDR3 length: 14 residues.

V gene TRBV2 combines with J gene TRBJ2-5; D gene unclear. This CDR3 region has 15 residues. CDR1 is SNHLY and CDR2 is FYNNEI in the germline V gene. V was shortened by 9 bases and J by 2 bases, with 19 bases between the two germline ends. DNA of the CDR3: TGTGCCAGTGAGATGGTCGGCTCTGTACAAGAGACCCAGTACTTC. Translated, it gives CASEMVGSVQETQYF.

The gene calls are TRBV6-2 or TRBV6-3 and TRBJ2-2; possible D gene TRBD2, 5 bases. Germline V lookup: CDR1 MNHEY, CDR2 SVGEGT. Trimming shortened V by 4 bases and J by 4 bases, and 10 bases separated the two germline ends. The CDR3 length is 14 residues. CDR3 sequence reads: CASSSLLATGELFF. DNA of the CDR3: TGTGCCAGCAGTTCCTTGCTAGCCACCGGGGAGCTGTTTTTT.

This chain joins TRBV6-6 and TRBJ1-2; TRBD1 might be the D (6 bases). V lost 3 bases to trimming and J lost 7 bases, with 21 bases between them. Germline V lookup: CDR1 MNHNY, CDR2 SVGAGI (reference sequence). The CDR3 is 16 amino acids. The CDR3 spells CASSYPGTLNLGGYTF. Written as DNA, the CDR3 is TGTGCCAGCAGTTATCCCGGGACACTGAACTTGGGTGGCTACACCTTC.

This clone was recorded once. V usage is TRBV7-2 and J usage is TRBJ2-1, with 11 bases identical to TRBD2. The CDR3 runs to 17 residues. CDR1 and CDR2 from the germline V gene are SGHTA and FQGNSA. Trimming took 2 bases from V and 3 from J; bases not matched to a gene: 6. In nucleotides, the CDR3 is TGTGCCAGCAGCTTACCGGGACTAGCGGACAACTACAATGAGCAGTTCTTC. Translated: CASSLPGLADNYNEQFF.

CDR3 protein: CASSSLTEHEQFF. CDR3 DNA: TGTGCCAGCAGCTCCCTGACGGAGCATGAGCAGTTCTTC. The chain is built from TRBV5-6 and TRBJ2-1; no reliable D call. The CDR3 is made up of 13 amino acids. Germline loops: CDR1 SGHDT, CDR2 YYEEEE. V lost 3 bases and J lost 8, with 12 bases in between. Full variable domain (outside the CDR3, taken from reference TRBV5-6 and TRBJ2-1): DAGVTQSPTHLIKTRGQQVTLRCSPKSGHDTVSWYQQALGQGPQFIFQYYEEEERQRGNFPDRFSGHQFPNYSSELNVNALLLGDSALYLCASSSLTEHEQFFGPGTRLTVL.

The chain recombines TRBV7-9 with TRBJ1-1, with TRBD1 as a possible D gene (6 bases). Per germline, CDR1 SEHNR and CDR2 FQNEAQ (reference sequence). The length of the CDR3 is 13 residues. V lost 4 bases to trimming and J lost 1 base, with 7 bases between them. The CDR3 loop reads CASSSQGNTEAFF. As DNA, the CDR3 is TGTGCCAGCAGCTCACAGGGGAACACTGAAGCTTTCTTT.

The chain uses TRBV2 and TRBJ1-3, with TRBD1 matching 9 bases. Germline-derived CDR1 and CDR2 are SNHLY and FYNNEI. Unmatched junction bases numbered 2, after V lost 3 bases and J lost 2 bases. The CDR3 is 15 residues long. The CDR3 loop is CASSDWTGAGNTIYF. The CDR3 nucleotides are TGTGCCAGCAGTGACTGGACAGGGGCTGGAAACACCATATATTTT.

The rearrangement uses TRBV5-1 and TRBJ2-1; D possibly uses TRBD1 or TRBD2 (6 bases each). This CDR3 region has 17 residues. Germline V gene lookup returns CDR1 SGHRS and CDR2 YFSETQ. V lost 5 bases to trimming and J lost 4 bases, with 22 bases between them. CDR3 residues: CASSPLGGLPPYNEQFF. DNA of the CDR3: TGCGCCAGCAGTCCCCTAGGGGGACTCCCCCCATACAATGAGCAGTTCTTC.

This clone was counted between two and nine times. The chain is built from TRBV4-1 and TRBJ1-2; 9 bases agree with TRBD1. CDR1 and CDR2 (germline): MGHRA, YSYEKL. J lost 4 bases, V lost 4 bases, and 1 base had no gene match. The CDR3 sequence is 13 residues long. The CDR3 spells CASSPGQGYGYTF. The CDR3 bases are TGCGCCAGCAGCCCGGGACAGGGCTATGGCTACACCTTC.

DNA of the CDR3: TGTGCCAGCAGCTTAGTTGCGGCATTCACAGATACGCAGTATTTT. It encodes CASSLVAAFTDTQYF. This chain uses TRBV7-2 with TRBJ2-3, with D hard to call. Trimming left V 1 base short and J 2 bases short, with 10 bases between. This CDR3 region has 15 residues. Germline V CDR1 and CDR2: SGHTA, FQGNSA.

The J gene is TRBJ1-2, the V gene TRBV19; unclear D gene. Germline V gene lookup returns CDR1 LNHDA and CDR2 SQIVND (reference sequence). V lost 7 bases and J 5 bases, leaving 26 bases between the germline ends. This CDR3 has 17 amino acids. This CDR3 is CASTAIFEEYRPYGYTF. In DNA form, the CDR3 reads TGTGCCAGTACCGCTATTTTTGAGGAGTACCGCCCTTATGGCTACACCTTC.

This chain uses TRBV5-1 with TRBJ1-1; D gene uncertain. The germline V and J ends were trimmed by 0 bases and 0 bases, with 9 bases remaining between them. CDR3 size: 15 residues. Looked up from germline, CDR1 is SGHRS and CDR2 is YFSETQ. DNA for the CDR3: TGCGCCAGCAGCTTGGGGGAGGCTATGAACACTGAAGCTTTCTTT. Translated, it gives CASSLGEAMNTEAFF.

This rearrangement joins TRBV7-8 to TRBJ2-3; 7 nucleotides align to TRBD2. Germline V gene lookup returns CDR1 SGHVS and CDR2 FQNEAQ. J lost 2 bases, V lost 3 bases, and 8 bases had no gene match. The CDR3 sequence is 16 residues long. CDR3 coding DNA: TGTGCCAGCAGCTTGGACCTAGCGGAAAACACAGATACGCAGTATTTT. Its protein is CASSLDLAENTDTQYF. Filled out from reference TRBV7-8 and TRBJ2-3, the complete variable domain reads GAGVSQSPRYKVAKRGQDVALRCDPISGHVSLFWYQQALGQGPEFLTYFQNEAQLDKSGLPSDRFFAERPEGSVSTLKIQRTQQEDSAVYLCASSLDLAENTDTQYFGPGTRLTVL.

The chain carries TRBV10-3 and TRBJ2-3; a weak D match, TRBD1 (6 bases). CDR3 size: 14 residues. Germline assignment: CDR1 ENHRY and CDR2 SYGVKD. Trimming took 2 bases from V and 0 from J, leaving 6 bases between them. The CDR3 DNA reads TGTGCCATCAGTGAGCAGGGGAGCACAGATACGCAGTATTTT. This sequence encodes CAISEQGSTDTQYF.

This clone was seen a few times. The chain recombines TRBV10-3 with TRBJ2-6, with unresolved D. The CDR3 covers 14 residues. Per the germline V gene, CDR1 is ENHRY and CDR2 is SYGVKD. V gave up 0 bases and J gave up 4 bases, with 4 bases separating them. CDR3 sequence (DNA): TGTGCCATCAGTGAGTCTAAGGGGGCCAACGTCCTGACTTTC. This codes for CAISESKGANVLTF.

The chain uses TRBV3-1 (or the pseudogene TRBV3-2) and TRBJ1-3; D ambiguous. The CDR3 length is 12 residues. V gave up 5 bases and J gave up 8 bases, with 10 bases separating them. The V gene's germline CDR1 is LGHDT and CDR2 YNNKEL (reference sequence). The CDR3 here is CASSDFGDTIYF. DNA of the CDR3: TGTGCCAGCAGCGACTTTGGGGACACCATATATTTT.

The chain employs TRBV19 and TRBJ1-3; D may be TRBD1 (6 bases). This CDR3 spans 14 amino acids. Germline V gene sequence: CDR1 LNHDA, CDR2 SQIVND (reference sequence). With 5 bases removed from V and 0 bases from J, the gap between germline ends came to 8 bases. The CDR3 DNA sequence: TGTGCCAGTAGTGCACAGGGCTCTGGAAACACCATATATTTT. Translating gives CASSAQGSGNTIYF.

This rearrangement joins TRBV5-1 to TRBJ2-3, with TRBD2 identical over 13 bases. The CDR3 loop spans 17 amino acids. Germline lookup yields CDR1 SGHRS and CDR2 YFSETQ. V dropped 4 bases and J dropped 3; count of bases not matched to a gene: 8. The CDR3 sequence is CASSGTWTSGGTDTQYF. The CDR3 bases are TGCGCCAGCAGCGGAACCTGGACTAGCGGGGGTACAGATACGCAGTATTTT.

The V call is TRBV12-5, the J call TRBJ1-6; D uncertain. The CDR3 spans 12 residues. V was shortened by 3 bases and J by 8 bases, with 5 bases between the two germline ends. Germline V gene lookup returns CDR1 LGHNT and CDR2 FRNRAP. The CDR3 sequence is CASGFPYSPLHF. The CDR3 bases are TGTGCTAGTGGTTTCCCTTATTCACCCCTCCACTTT.